This TCR beta chain was recorded in a study of blood T cell repertoires in COVID-19. Per germline, CDR1 SGHTA and CDR2 FQGNSA. V was cut by 2 bases and J by 11 bases, with 15 bases left in between. The CDR3 sequence is 14 residues long. The assay was immunoSEQ multiplex PCR, and TCRdb's table has in-frame clones only and misses some. The profile covers fewer than 250,000 clones, with 65% to 80% appearing a single time and about a sixth taken by the ten largest. This rearrangement joins TRBV7-2 to TRBJ1-4, with D possibly matching TRBD1 (6 bases). The sequence derives from a woman in her fifties or sixties with acute COVID-19. What was sequenced was PBMCs or T cells enriched from blood (not recorded which). The CDR3 DNA reads as TGTGCCAGCAGCTTATTTCAGGACCAGGGGAAACTGTTTTTT. Translation: CASSLFQDQGKLFF.